These T cell receptor beta chains were read from a single sample in a study of blood T cell repertoires in COVID-19. Using immunoSEQ multiplex PCR, the repertoire was profiled, and TCRdb retains in-frame clones only, with some absent. The sample holds roughly 52,000 clones, about 82% seen once. The sample taken for sequencing was peripheral blood. These receptor sequences come from an elderly woman with acute or convalescent COVID-19. The CDR3 runs from the conserved cysteine through the conserved F or W. A D gene is named only where the DNA matches it firmly. Size values are once, few and many counts, or a class for expanded clones, and some rows have none.

J | size | D | V | DNA | CDR3
TRBJ2-7 | NA | TRBD1 | TRBV2 | TGTGCCAGCAGTGCGGGACAGGGAACCTCCTACGAGCAGTACTTC | CASSAGQGTSYEQYF
TRBJ1-2 | NA | TRBD1 | TRBV7-6 | TGTGCCAGCAGCTTGGACAGGACCTATGGCTACACCTTC | CASSLDRTYGYTF
TRBJ2-1 | once | NA | TRBV18 | TGTGCCAGCTCACCACTTAGGACTACCACGGTTCGTGAGCAGTTCTTC | CASSPLRTTTVREQFF
TRBJ1-1 | NA | NA | TRBV5-1 | TGCGCCAGCAGCGTGCCGGGAAGGAGGACTGAAGCTTTCTTT | CASSVPGRRTEAFF
TRBJ1-6 | NA | NA | TRBV6-2/TRBV6-3 | TGTGCCAGCAGTTACGACGGGAGAATTTATAATTCACCCCTCCACTTT | CASSYDGRIYNSPLHF
TRBJ2-5 | NA | NA | TRBV19 | TGTGCCAGTAGTATAGGCAGGGGAAGCCAAGAGACCCAGTACTTC | CASSIGRGSQETQYF
TRBJ2-2 | NA | NA | TRBV24-1 | TGTGCCACCAGTGACCCGACAATCCCTGGGGAGCTGTTTTTT | CATSDPTIPGELFF
TRBJ1-3 | NA | NA | TRBV6-6 | TGTGCCAGCAGTTACTCTCAGGTCTACAACACCATATATTTT | CASSYSQVYNTIYF
TRBJ1-5 | NA | NA | TRBV7-2 | TGTGCCAGCAGCCCCTTCAGAAATAGCAATCAGCCCCAGCATTTT | CASSPFRNSNQPQHF
TRBJ2-2 | NA | TRBD2 | TRBV4-2 | TGTGCCAGCAGCCGAGAACTAGCGGGAGGGCCGCGGGGCGGGGAGCTGTTTTTT | CASSRELAGGPRGGELFF
TRBJ2-5 | NA | NA | TRBV12-5 | TGTGCTAGTGGTTGGGGGATCCAACAGGGAGGGGAGACCCAGTACTTC | CASGWGIQQGGETQYF
TRBJ1-5 | NA | TRBD1 | TRBV5-8 | TGTGCCAGCACCGCAATCGACAGGGGGCGTCGGACTCAGCCCCAGCATTTT | CASTAIDRGRRTQPQHF
TRBJ1-2 | NA | NA | TRBV7-9 | TGTGCCAGCAGCGAGGACAGTAACTATGGCTACACCTTC | CASSEDSNYGYTF
TRBJ2-3 | once | TRBD2 | TRBV3-1/TRBV3-2 | TGTGCCAGCAGCCAAGACGTAGCGGGAGGGCTAGATACGCAGTATTTT | CASSQDVAGGLDTQYF
TRBJ1-2 | once | NA | TRBV19 | TGTGCCAGTAGTAGGGGCGGTAACTATGGCTACACCTTC | CASSRGGNYGYTF
TRBJ2-3 | NA | TRBD1 | TRBV11-3 | TGTGCCAGCAGCCGACGGACAGGGACTAGCACAGATACGCAGTATTTT | CASSRRTGTSTDTQYF
TRBJ2-5 | NA | NA | TRBV2 | TGTGCCAGCAGTGGAGCATCGGAGACCCAGTACTTC | CASSGASETQYF
TRBJ2-7 | NA | TRBD1 | TRBV5-4 | TGTGCCAGCAGCTTGACAGGGGGCTACGAGCAGTACTTC | CASSLTGGYEQYF
TRBJ2-1 | NA | TRBD2 | TRBV19 | TGTGCCACCCGAACTAGCGGTTCCTACAATGAGCAGTTCTTC | CATRTSGSYNEQFF
TRBJ1-2 | NA | NA | TRBV24-1 | TGTGCCACCAGTGAGGACAGCTACAACTATGGCTACACCTTC | CATSEDSYNYGYTF
TRBJ1-2 | NA | TRBD1 | TRBV3-1/TRBV3-2 | TGTGCCAGCAGCCAAATAAGTACAGGGGGTCGCCGCTATCGCTACACCTTC | CASSQISTGGRRYRYTF
TRBJ1-1 | NA | TRBD1 | TRBV27 | TGTGCCAGCAGTTTTGCCGGACAGGGTGCGAACACTGAAGCTTTCTTT | CASSFAGQGANTEAFF
TRBJ2-5 | NA | NA | TRBV3-1/TRBV3-2 | TGTGCCAGCAGCGGCCGTTCCGTTCAAGAGACCCAGTACTTC | CASSGRSVQETQYF
TRBJ2-7 | NA | NA | TRBV2 | TGTGCCAGCAGTGAACGACAGGTGACCTACGAGCAGTACTTC | CASSERQVTYEQYF
TRBJ2-5 | NA | NA | TRBV24-1 | TGTGCCACCAGTGATTTTGAGCAGGGGAGAAGGGAAGAAGAGACCCAGTACTTC | CATSDFEQGRREEETQYF
TRBJ1-2 | NA | NA | TRBV2 | TGTGCCAGCAACAGGGAGTATGGCTACACCTTC | CASNREYGYTF
TRBJ2-1 | NA | TRBD2 | TRBV5-1 | TGCGCCAGCAGCGGGGGGCGACTAGCGGGGGTAAATAACAATGAGCAGTTCTTC | CASSGGRLAGVNNNEQFF
TRBJ1-2 | once | TRBD1 | TRBV4-1 | TGCGCCAGCAGCCCCGGACAGGGATTTTATGGCTACACCTTC | CASSPGQGFYGYTF
TRBJ2-5 | once | TRBD1 | TRBV7-3 | TGTGCCAGCAGCCCCGGTTTGGGACAGGTAGCCGAGACCCAGTACTTC | CASSPGLGQVAETQYF
TRBJ1-2 | NA | NA | TRBV6-1 | TGTGCCAGCAGTGAAGCAAAAGACTTCAACTATGGCTACACCTTC | CASSEAKDFNYGYTF
TRBJ2-1 | many | TRBD2 | TRBV27 | TGTGCCAGCAGTTGTAGCGGGGGCAGGGGTGCCTACAATGAGCAGTTCTTC | CASSCSGGRGAYNEQFF
TRBJ2-1 | NA | TRBD2 | TRBV6-2/TRBV6-3 | TGTGCCAGCAGCCGACTAGCGGGGGGGCTCAATGAGCAGTTCTTC | CASSRLAGGLNEQFF
TRBJ2-3 | NA | TRBD1 | TRBV6-4 | TGTGCCAGCAGTGACGACAGGGGCGCAGATACGCAGTATTTT | CASSDDRGADTQYF
TRBJ1-2 | once | TRBD1 | TRBV9 | TGTGCCAGCAGCGTAGAGGGACAGCCTAACTATGGCTACACCTTC | CASSVEGQPNYGYTF
TRBJ1-2 | NA | TRBD1 | TRBV7-8 | TGTGCCAGCAGCTCGGACAGGGGGCGTTTCTATGGCTACACCTTC | CASSSDRGRFYGYTF
TRBJ1-5 | NA | TRBD1 | TRBV12-5 | TGTGCTAGTGGTCCCGGGACAGGGTCCGGTCAGCCCCAGCATTTT | CASGPGTGSGQPQHF
TRBJ2-3 | NA | TRBD2 | TRBV5-1 | TGCGCCAGCAGCTTGGGATCTGGCGGGAGTTATCCAGATACGCAGTATTTT | CASSLGSGGSYPDTQYF
TRBJ1-2 | NA | NA | TRBV11-2 | TGTGCCAGCAGCTTAGCGATCGGGACTTTCTATGGCTACACCTTC | CASSLAIGTFYGYTF
TRBJ1-2 | NA | NA | TRBV4-1 | TGCGCCAGCAGCCAAGATCCGACGGGTTATGGCTACACCTTC | CASSQDPTGYGYTF
TRBJ2-1 | NA | TRBD2 | TRBV9 | TGTGCCAGCAGCGTAGGTGCTAGCGGGGACAATGAGCAGTTCTTC | CASSVGASGDNEQFF
TRBJ2-2 | once | TRBD2 | TRBV3-1/TRBV3-2 | TGTGCCAGCAGCCGGGGACTAGCGGGAGTTGCCGGGGAGCTGTTTTTT | CASSRGLAGVAGELFF
TRBJ2-7 | NA | NA | TRBV7-3 | TGTGCCAGCAGCTTAGGTGGAGGGGGCGGCGAGCAGTACTTC | CASSLGGGGGEQYF
TRBJ1-3 | NA | NA | TRBV3-1/TRBV3-2 | TGTGCCAGCAGCCAAGGGACGAGGGGGGGAAACACCATATATTTT | CASSQGTRGGNTIYF
TRBJ2-1 | NA | TRBD1 | TRBV5-4 | TGTGCCAGCAGCTCCCGGGACAGGGGGTACAATGAGCAGTTCTTC | CASSSRDRGYNEQFF